This T cell receptor (beta chain) is drawn from a study of a mutant IDH1 vaccine in newly diagnosed glioma. Overall study context: Patients received eight vaccinations in weeks 1, 3, 5, 7, 11, 15, 19, 23.

Using immunoSEQ multiplex PCR, the repertoire was profiled, and TCRdb retains in-frame clones only, with some absent. In the table there are about 39,000 clones, 75% to 90% of which are singletons. A note on this clone: Its antigen is as yet unknown.

The CDR3 has 15 amino acids. Germline CDR1 and CDR2: MGHRA and YSYEKL. V gave up 1 base and J gave up 11 bases; unmatched junction bases: 8. Time point given: week 11, during vaccination. Alongside topical imiquimod, each dose of vaccine comprised 300 ug of mutant IDH1 20-mer peptide. V and J are TRBV4-1 and TRBJ2-1; TRBD2 agrees at 10 bases. The TCR was taken from a woman aged 30 to 39 with glioma. Some clones in this sample may be carry-over from other donors' samples. Specimen: peripheral blood mononuclear cells (PBMCs), collected from a glioma patient whose treatment included an IDH1 peptide vaccine. The CDR3 region has the DNA TGCGCCAGCAGCCAAGGTCTAGCGGGAGAGGTGAAGCAGTTCTTC. Translating it yields CASSQGLAGEVKQFF.